The 17 T cell receptor beta chains given below trace back to one sample, sequenced in a study of early T cells in non-severe SARS-CoV-2 infection. MiXCR was run by TCRdb on the 5' RACE reads, yielding one entry per CDR3 protein. The table records roughly 90,000 distinct CDR3 sequences, around 15% of them present only once. The specimen sequenced was whole blood. These receptors were taken from an adult who was a healthcare worker with PCR-confirmed SARS-CoV-2 infection or an uninfected control (not recorded which).

This clonotype has more than one count but fewer than ten. The gene calls are TRBV7-9 and TRBJ1-2; no clear D gene. V lost 4 bases and J lost 4, with 10 bases in between. The CDR3 covers 13 residues. Germline CDR1 reads SEHNR; CDR2 reads FQNEAQ (reference sequence). CDR3 in DNA: TGTGCCAGCAGCTCCCCGGGCCCCTATGGCTACACCTTC. This codes for CASSSPGPYGYTF.

The chain couples TRBV5-5 to TRBJ2-1, with TRBD2 as a possible D gene (6 bases). Germline CDR1 and CDR2: SGHKS and YYEKEE (reference sequence). This CDR3 spans 13 amino acids. Trimming cost V 1 base and J 8 bases, with 10 bases left between them. The CDR3 DNA is TGTGCCAGCAGCTTGAGGAGGGTGGATGAGCAGTTCTTC. Protein sequence: CASSLRRVDEQFF.

The sample holds many counts of this clonotype. The rearrangement links TRBV10-2 to TRBJ2-3, with 11 bases identical to TRBD2. The CDR3 contains 15 residues. V lost 8 bases to trimming and J lost 1 base; unmatched junction nucleotides: 5. Per the germline V gene, CDR1 is WSHSY and CDR2 is SAAADI. The CDR3 coding sequence is TGCGCCAGCTCCCTAGCGGGGGGCCGCACAGATACGCAGTATTTT. Translated, it gives CASSLAGGRTDTQYF.

In this sample, this clonotype turned up many times. The genes are TRBV9 and TRBJ2-2; D may match TRBD1 or TRBD2 (6 bases each). This CDR3 spans 17 amino acids. The V end lost 0 bases, the J end lost 4 bases, and 16 bases lay between the germline ends. Germline lookup yields CDR1 SGDLS and CDR2 YYNGEE. The CDR3 protein is CASSVVGGGAGTGELFF. In DNA, the CDR3 is TGTGCCAGCAGCGTAGTAGGAGGGGGAGCGGGCACCGGGGAGCTGTTTTTT.

This clonotype was counted between two and nine times. The chain joins TRBV6-6 to TRBJ1-5; D is unresolved. CDR3 length equals 15 residues. CDR1 and CDR2 (germline): MNHNY, SVGAGI (reference sequence). Between the trimmed V and J ends, which lost 5 bases and 3 bases, there was a span of 14 bases. The CDR3: CASSPPDGPNQPQHF. The CDR3, as DNA: TGTGCCAGCAGTCCTCCGGACGGTCCCAATCAGCCCCAGCATTTT.

This clonotype was recorded at least ten times. This chain joins TRBV19 and TRBJ1-5; a weak D match, TRBD1 (5 bases). The CDR3 is made up of 17 amino acids. Germline-derived CDR1 and CDR2 are LNHDA and SQIVND (reference sequence). V lost 0 bases and J lost 0, with 12 bases in between. The chain's CDR3 is CASSIDQEGLSNQPQHF. The DNA of the CDR3 is TGTGCCAGTAGTATAGATCAGGAGGGACTTAGCAATCAGCCCCAGCATTTT.

The chain links TRBV5-1 to TRBJ2-1; D uncertain. V was clipped by 0 bases and J by 3 bases, with 10 bases between them. The CDR3 covers 15 residues. Germline V gene data show CDR1 as SGHRS and CDR2 as YFSETQ. The chain's CDR3 is CASSLGGVSYNEQFF. The DNA of the CDR3 is TGCGCCAGCAGCTTGGGGGGTGTGAGCTACAATGAGCAGTTCTTC. The entire variable domain, with the rest obtained from reference TRBV5-1 and TRBJ2-1, is as follows: KAGVTQTPRYLIKTRGQQVTLSCSPISGHRSVSWYQQTPGQGLQFLFEYFSETQRNKGNFPGRFSGRQFSNSRSEMNVSTLELGDSALYLCASSLGGVSYNEQFFGPGTRLTVL.

This clonotype turned up a few times. This chain joins TRBV9 and TRBJ2-7, with 8 nucleotides matching TRBD2. Germline assignment: CDR1 SGDLS and CDR2 YYNGEE. The CDR3 spans 13 residues. J was trimmed by 3 bases and V by 4 bases; bases with no gene match: 3. CDR3 nucleotides: TGTGCCAGCAGCCCCGGGGGGGGCTACGAGCAGTACTTC. Amino acid sequence: CASSPGGGYEQYF.

The chain links TRBV7-9 to TRBJ1-1; tentative D call: TRBD1 (5 bases). Germline-derived CDR1 and CDR2 are SEHNR and FQNEAQ (reference sequence). The CDR3 spans 16 residues. V gave up 5 bases and J gave up 1 base, with 17 bases separating them. The CDR3 spells CASSTGRWGPNTEAFF. In DNA form, the CDR3 reads TGTGCCAGCAGCACAGGCCGGTGGGGTCCGAACACTGAAGCTTTCTTT.

This clonotype was counted at least ten times. This chain joins TRBV12-3 or TRBV12-4 and TRBJ2-7; 9 nucleotides agree with TRBD1. J was trimmed by 3 bases and V by 3 bases; bases with no gene match: 0. There are 13 residues in the CDR3. The CDR3 nucleotides are TGTGCCAGCAGTTTGGGACAGGGCTACGAGCAGTACTTC. It yields the protein CASSLGQGYEQYF.

V and J are TRBV9 and TRBJ1-1, with 9 bases identical to TRBD1. The CDR3 totals 16 residues. Germline V CDR1 and CDR2: SGDLS, YYNGEE. Trimming took 3 bases from V and 3 from J; bases not matched to a gene: 9. The CDR3 loop is CASSEYGTGQDTEAFF. The CDR3 DNA follows: TGTGCCAGCAGCGAATACGGGACAGGGCAGGACACTGAAGCTTTCTTT.

This clonotype showed up just a few times. The chain has TRBV6-6 and TRBJ2-3, with TRBD2 matching 9 bases. CDR1 is MNHNY, CDR2 SVGAGI, per germline (reference sequence). Losses at the gene ends were 6 bases for V and 4 bases for J; bases not matched to a gene: 8. This CDR3 is 15 amino acids long. The CDR3 protein is CASSPASGKADTQYF. The CDR3 DNA sequence: TGTGCCAGCAGCCCGGCTAGCGGGAAGGCAGATACGCAGTATTTT.

V usage is TRBV20-1 and J usage is TRBJ2-1; TRBD2 aligns across 8 bases. The CDR3 has 14 residues. The V and J ends lost 5 bases and 8 bases, in that order; junction bases with no gene match: 11. From germline, CDR1 is DFQATT and CDR2 SNEGSKA (reference sequence). Here the CDR3 DNA reads TGCAGTGCTCCCGGGACTAGAGGGGCTCATGAGCAGTTCTTC. Protein sequence: CSAPGTRGAHEQFF.

For this clonotype: A read error may be the cause here, since a much bigger clone is one base away. The genes are TRBV5-1 and TRBJ2-1, with no clear D. The CDR3 totals 16 residues. Germline CDR1 is SGHRS and CDR2 is YFSETQ. Trimming took 2 bases from V and 0 from J, leaving 12 bases between them. The CDR3, as DNA: TGCGCCAGCAGCTTTGCAGGAGTGTACTCCTACAATGAGCAGTTCTTC. Translated: CASSFAGVYSYNEQFF.

This chain joins TRBV2 and TRBJ1-1; D gene ambiguous. This CDR3 contains 11 residues. The germline V gene has CDR1 SNHLY and CDR2 FYNNEI. V was pared by 7 bases and J by 11 bases, with 14 bases between. The CDR3 protein is CASTRETVAFF. The CDR3 DNA is TGTGCCAGCACCCGGGAGACGGTGGCTTTCTTT.

This chain links TRBV4-2 with TRBJ2-1; 10 positions agree with TRBD2. The germline CDR1 and CDR2 sequences are LGHNA and YNFKEQ. This CDR3 spans 20 amino acids. The ends lost 1 base at V and 1 base at J; junction bases unmatched: 13. The CDR3 region is CASSQARSSGGTLSYNEQFF. Written as DNA, the CDR3 is TGTGCCAGCAGCCAAGCGAGGTCTAGCGGGGGTACCCTATCCTACAATGAGCAGTTCTTC.

The table lists this clonotype with a few counts. V and J are TRBV6-5 and TRBJ1-6; no clear D. The CDR3 totals 15 residues. The V end was cut by 2 bases, the J end by 5 bases, with 10 bases between. The germline V gene has CDR1 MNHEY and CDR2 SVGAGI. CDR3 sequence reads: CASSYGPQNNSPLHF. The CDR3 DNA follows: TGTGCCAGCAGTTACGGCCCCCAAAATAATTCACCCCTCCACTTT.